This T cell receptor beta chain stems from a study of post-analysis software for immune sequencing data (dated by TCRdb to about 2015). A note on the overall study: Relapsing-remitting, secondary progressive and progressive-relapsing multiple sclerosis were recorded as disease courses, and subtype annotation was lacking for some patients. The patient repertoires were set against around eleven previously published healthy control repertoires from donors whose ages ranged from roughly 6 to 26 years. A subset of samples was prepared in parallel using single-end sample barcoding, then pooled and co-amplified after Illumina adapter ligation.

Worth noting for this clonotype: Its antigen remains unidentified. Within one base of it there is no much larger clone, and no base qualities were kept.

The receptor library was made with PCR. Sequencing instrument: Illumina HiSeq 2500. Unique molecular identifiers were incorporated into TCR beta cDNA libraries to reduce PCR and sequencing biases. Per 1 to 10 million input T cells, 500,000 or so cDNA molecules were obtained, such that each molecule approximated one T cell. The patient libraries were prepared and sequenced with the same protocol used for the earlier healthy control dataset. Samples belonging to the same batch were prepared together, multiplexed and sequenced on a shared HiSeq lane. The paper's data handling went like this. Raw barcoded reads were processed with MIGEC, and single-read molecular identifier groups were discarded before consensus assembly and CDR3 extraction. VDJtools was used for post-analysis of the clonotype tables, with diversity normalized by down-sampling every dataset to the smallest sample size. To correct batch-related cross-sample contamination, repertoire overlap clustering matched CDR3 amino acid sequences but not nucleotide sequences. Through fastp at Q25 and MiXCR, TCRdb rebuilt clones from the public reads, retaining in-frame beta chains. One record per CDR3 amino acid sequence lists the most common genes and DNA. Clone size and V and J calls follow TCRdb, not the original study. The table for this sample lists a few hundred thousand distinct CDR3 sequences; roughly 34% of them were counted only once. Under 7% of the sample rests with the top ten.

The germline V gene supplies CDR1 SGHRS and CDR2 YFSETQ. From the cysteine through the phenylalanine, the CDR3 covers 15 amino acids. This entry keeps only the CDR3 DNA: 45 bases, framed from base 1. Germline trimming: 4 bases from V, 7 bases from J; junction bases outside gene matches: 10. Overall results and qualifications from the work: Roughly 5 TRBV segments, including TRBV5-6, TRBV5-1 and TRBV20-1, were significantly more frequent in patients than controls. Significantly lower normalized Chao1 diversity was found in multiple sclerosis patients than in controls, suggesting substantial peripheral T-cell clonal expansion. The control group was slightly older than the multiple sclerosis patient group. Direct clustering with F measure revealed strong co-clustering of samples prepared in the same batch, which led to a batch-effect correction.

TCR beta repertoires were profiled from peripheral blood of about a dozen young patients with multiple sclerosis to demonstrate the VDJtools post-analysis software. The patients with multiple sclerosis were children and adolescents between about 6 and 15 years of age. The receptor was derived from a girl aged 2-17 years with multiple sclerosis. Recombination linked TRBV5-1 to TRBJ2-2; TRBD1 aligns with 7 central bases. The sequencing input was blood. This receptor carries the CDR3 CASSLRQGLVGELFF. In nucleotide form, the sequence is TGCGCCAGCAGCCTAAGACAGGGTTTGGTCGGGGAGCTGTTTTTT.